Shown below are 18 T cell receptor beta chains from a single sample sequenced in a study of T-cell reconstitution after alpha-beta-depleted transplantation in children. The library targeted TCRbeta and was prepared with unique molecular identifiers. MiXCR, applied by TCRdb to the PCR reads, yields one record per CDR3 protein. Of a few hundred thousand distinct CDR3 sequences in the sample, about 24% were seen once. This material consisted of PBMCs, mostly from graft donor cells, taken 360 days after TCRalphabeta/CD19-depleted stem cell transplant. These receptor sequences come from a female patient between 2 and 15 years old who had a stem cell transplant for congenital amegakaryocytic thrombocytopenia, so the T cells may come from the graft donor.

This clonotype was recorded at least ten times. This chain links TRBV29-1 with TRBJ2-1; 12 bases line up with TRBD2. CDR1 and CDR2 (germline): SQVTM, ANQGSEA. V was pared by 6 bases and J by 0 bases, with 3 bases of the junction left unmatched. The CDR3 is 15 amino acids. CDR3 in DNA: TGCAGCGTAACGACTAGCGGGAGCTCCTACAATGAGCAGTTCTTC. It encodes CSVTTSGSSYNEQFF.

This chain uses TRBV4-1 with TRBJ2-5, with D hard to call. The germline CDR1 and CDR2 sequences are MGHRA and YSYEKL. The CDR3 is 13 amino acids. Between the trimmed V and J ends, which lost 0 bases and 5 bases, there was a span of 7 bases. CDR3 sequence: CASSQDYWETQYF. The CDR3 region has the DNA TGCGCCAGCAGCCAAGACTACTGGGAGACCCAGTACTTC.

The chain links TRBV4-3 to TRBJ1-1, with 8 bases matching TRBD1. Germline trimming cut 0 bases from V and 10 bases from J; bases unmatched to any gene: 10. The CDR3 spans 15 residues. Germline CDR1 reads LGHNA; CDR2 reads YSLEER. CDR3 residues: CASSQERGQGARAFF. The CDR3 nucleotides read TGCGCCAGCAGCCAAGAAAGAGGTCAGGGGGCTAGAGCTTTCTTT.

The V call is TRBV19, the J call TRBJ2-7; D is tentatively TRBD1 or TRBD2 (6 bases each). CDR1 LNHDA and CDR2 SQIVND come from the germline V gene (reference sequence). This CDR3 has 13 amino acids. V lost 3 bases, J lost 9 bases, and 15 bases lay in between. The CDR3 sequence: CASSMRDKGWQYF. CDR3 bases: TGTGCCAGTAGTATGCGGGACAAAGGATGGCAGTACTTC.

As DNA, the CDR3 is TGTGCCAGCAGCCCTACGCGGGTCTACGAGCAGTACTTC. This codes for CASSPTRVYEQYF. V gene TRBV3-1 combines with J gene TRBJ2-7; D might be TRBD2 (5 bases). The V gene lost 4 bases and the J gene lost 3 bases, with 10 bases spanning the gap. CDR3 length equals 13 residues. Germline V gene lookup returns CDR1 LGHDT and CDR2 YNNKEL (reference sequence).

The CDR3 loop reads CASSLLTSGRRDTQYF. The CDR3 DNA follows: TGTGCCAGCAGCCTACTGACTAGCGGGAGGAGGGATACGCAGTATTTT. The chain recombines TRBV7-8 with TRBJ2-3, with 13 bases identical to TRBD2. The CDR3 is made up of 16 amino acids. Germline values: CDR1 SGHVS, CDR2 FQNEAQ. J lost 6 bases, V lost 5 bases, and 8 bases had no gene match. Together with reference TRBV7-8 and TRBJ2-3, the CDR3 gives the full variable domain: GAGVSQSPRYKVAKRGQDVALRCDPISGHVSLFWYQQALGQGPEFLTYFQNEAQLDKSGLPSDRFFAERPEGSVSTLKIQRTQQEDSAVYLCASSLLTSGRRDTQYFGPGTRLTVL.

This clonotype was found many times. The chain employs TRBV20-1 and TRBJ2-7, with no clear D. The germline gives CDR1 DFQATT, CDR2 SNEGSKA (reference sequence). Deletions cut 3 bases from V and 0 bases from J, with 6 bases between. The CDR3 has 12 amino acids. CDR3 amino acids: CSASPISYEQYF. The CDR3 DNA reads TGCAGTGCTAGTCCGATCTCCTACGAGCAGTACTTC.

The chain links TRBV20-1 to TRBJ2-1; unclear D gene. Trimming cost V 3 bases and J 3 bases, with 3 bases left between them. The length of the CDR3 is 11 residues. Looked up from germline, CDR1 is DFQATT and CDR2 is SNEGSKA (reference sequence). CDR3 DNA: TGCAGTGCTAGTCTCTACAATGAGCAGTTCTTC. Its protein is CSASLYNEQFF.

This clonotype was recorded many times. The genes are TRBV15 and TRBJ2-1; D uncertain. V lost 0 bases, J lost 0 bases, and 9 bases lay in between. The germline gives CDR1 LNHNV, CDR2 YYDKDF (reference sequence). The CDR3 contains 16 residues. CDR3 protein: CATSRDIPSSYNEQFF. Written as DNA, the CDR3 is TGTGCCACCAGCAGAGATATCCCTAGCTCCTACAATGAGCAGTTCTTC.

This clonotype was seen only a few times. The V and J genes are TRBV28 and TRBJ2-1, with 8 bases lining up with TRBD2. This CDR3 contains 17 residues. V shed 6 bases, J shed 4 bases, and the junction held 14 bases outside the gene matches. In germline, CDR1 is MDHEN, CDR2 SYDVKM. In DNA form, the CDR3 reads TGTGCCAGCAGCCCTACAGGAGCACGACTAGCGTACAATGAGCAGTTCTTC. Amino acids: CASSPTGARLAYNEQFF.

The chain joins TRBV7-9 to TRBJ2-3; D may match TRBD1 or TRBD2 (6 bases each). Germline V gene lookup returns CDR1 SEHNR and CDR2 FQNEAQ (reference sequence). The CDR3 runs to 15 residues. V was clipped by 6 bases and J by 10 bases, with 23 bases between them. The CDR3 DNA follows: TGTGCCAGCAGGAAAGACGGGGGCCCCAAAGCGGCGCAGTATTTT. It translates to CASRKDGGPKAAQYF.

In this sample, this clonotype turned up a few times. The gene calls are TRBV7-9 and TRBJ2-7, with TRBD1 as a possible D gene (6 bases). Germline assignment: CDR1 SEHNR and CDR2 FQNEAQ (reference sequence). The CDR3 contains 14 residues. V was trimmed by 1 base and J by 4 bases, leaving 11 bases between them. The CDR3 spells CASSLGDKFYEQYF. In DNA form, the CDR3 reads TGTGCCAGCAGCTTAGGGGACAAATTTTACGAGCAGTACTTC.

CDR3 amino acids: CASSWGTLSQETQYF. CDR3 DNA sequence: TGTGCCAGCAGTTGGGGGACACTTTCCCAAGAGACCCAGTACTTC. The chain couples TRBV12-3 or TRBV12-4 to TRBJ2-5; D is perhaps TRBD1 (6 bases). The germline V and J ends were trimmed by 4 bases and 1 base, with 13 bases remaining between them. This CDR3 has 15 residues.

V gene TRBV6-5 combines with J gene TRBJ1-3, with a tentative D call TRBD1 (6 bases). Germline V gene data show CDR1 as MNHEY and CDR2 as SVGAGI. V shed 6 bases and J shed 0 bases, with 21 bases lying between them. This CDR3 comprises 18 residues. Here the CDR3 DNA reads TGTGCCAGCAGGTTACCCCAGTGGGGGCAGAGCTCTGGAAACACCATATATTTT. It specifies CASRLPQWGQSSGNTIYF.

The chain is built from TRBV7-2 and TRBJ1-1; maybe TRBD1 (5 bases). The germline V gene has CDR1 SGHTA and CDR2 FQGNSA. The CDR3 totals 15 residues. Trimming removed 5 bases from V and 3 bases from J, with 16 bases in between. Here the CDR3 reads CASSREGFRDTEAFF. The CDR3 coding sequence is TGTGCCAGCAGCCGGGAGGGGTTCAGGGACACTGAAGCTTTCTTT.

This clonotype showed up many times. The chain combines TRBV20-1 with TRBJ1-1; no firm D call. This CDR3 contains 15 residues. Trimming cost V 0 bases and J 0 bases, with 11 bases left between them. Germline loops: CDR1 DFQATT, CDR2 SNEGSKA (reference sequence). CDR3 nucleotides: TGCAGTGCTAGAGATCGAGGCGAACTGAACACTGAAGCTTTCTTT. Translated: CSARDRGELNTEAFF.

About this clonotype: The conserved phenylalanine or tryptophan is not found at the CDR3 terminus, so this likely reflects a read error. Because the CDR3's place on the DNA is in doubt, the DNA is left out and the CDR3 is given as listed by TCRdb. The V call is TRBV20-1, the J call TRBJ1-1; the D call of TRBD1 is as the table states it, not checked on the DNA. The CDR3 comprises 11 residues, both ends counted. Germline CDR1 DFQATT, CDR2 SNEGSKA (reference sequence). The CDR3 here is CSARLPLWGTV.

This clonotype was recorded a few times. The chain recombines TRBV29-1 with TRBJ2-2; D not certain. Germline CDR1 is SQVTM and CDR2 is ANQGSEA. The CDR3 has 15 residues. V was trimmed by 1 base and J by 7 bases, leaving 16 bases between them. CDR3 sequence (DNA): TGCAGCGTTGAAGGAGCTCAACCTGGCAACGGGGAGCTGTTTTTT. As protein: CSVEGAQPGNGELFF.